This TCR beta chain was retrieved from a study of T cell responses to AZD1222 COVID-19 vaccine. Study-level points and caveats: Samples come after the peak T cell response, not at day 14. Donors were chiefly white British, with a greater number of females, and clonal diversity was perhaps underestimated.

Sequencing used immunoSEQ multiplex PCR; TCRdb keeps in-frame clones, though not all of them. The sample holds around 270,000 clones, 94% seen once. In germline, CDR1 is ENHRY, CDR2 SYGVKD. The CDR3 sequence is 13 residues long. V was clipped by 4 bases and J by 2 bases, with 5 bases between them. As for this clone: Its antigen is not known.

This receptor was taken from an adult who received the AZD1222 COVID-19 vaccine. Sample: peripheral blood, taken 28 days after the second AZD1222 dose. This chain connects TRBV10-3 to TRBJ2-2; D remains ambiguous. This chain's CDR3 is CAISGSNTGELFF. Here the CDR3 DNA reads TGTGCCATCAGTGGGTCCAACACCGGGGAGCTGTTTTTT.